A selection of T cell receptor beta chains follows, all from one sample in a study of T cell responses to AZD1222 COVID-19 vaccine. The repertoire was sequenced with immunoSEQ multiplex PCR; TCRdb's copy has only in-frame clones and lacks some. The sample has 150,000 or so clones; about 91% are singletons. Sequencing used peripheral blood, obtained on day 0 of AZD1222 vaccination. The receptors derive from an adult in good health. The CDR3 runs from the conserved cysteine through the conserved F or W. D genes are given only for firm matches.

d_gene	j_gene	v_gene	CDR3nt	CDR3aa
.	TRBJ2-5	TRBV18	TGTGCCAGCTCACCAGCCCTGGGAGAGACCCAGTACTTC	CASSPALGETQYF
.	TRBJ2-3	TRBV5-4	TGTGCCAGCAGCTTGCCTTCAGGCACAGATACGCAGTATTTT	CASSLPSGTDTQYF
TRBD2	TRBJ2-1	TRBV5-8	TGTGCCAGCAGCTTGTATCTGCGGGGGGGCAATGAGCAGTTCTTC	CASSLYLRGGNEQFF
.	TRBJ2-2	TRBV4-2	TGTGCCAGCAGCCAAGGGTCAGGAGCTTATAGGACCGGGGAGCTGTTTTTT	CASSQGSGAYRTGELFF
TRBD1	TRBJ1-1	TRBV6-5	TGTGCCAGCAGGTTGGGACAGCCGAACACTGAAGCTTTCTTT	CASRLGQPNTEAFF
.	TRBJ2-7	TRBV27	TGTGCCTCTGGGACGACCGTGGGGGAGCAGTACTTC	CASGTTVGEQYF
.	TRBJ1-4	TRBV19	TGTGCCAGTGGGGGGTCAACTAATGAAAAACTGTTTTTT	CASGGSTNEKLFF
.	TRBJ2-7	TRBV6-6	TGTGCCAGCATTGGGACAACGACCTACGAGCAGTACTTC	CASIGTTTYEQYF
TRBD1	TRBJ2-2	TRBV6-5	TGTGCCACAAATTTGGGACAGGGGAGAACCGGGGAGCTGTTTTTT	CATNLGQGRTGELFF
TRBD1	TRBJ2-1	TRBV19	TGTGCCAGTAGAGAGGGACAGGGGGCTTACAATGAGCAGTTCTTC	CASREGQGAYNEQFF
.	TRBJ2-7	TRBV6-5	TGTGCCAGCAGTTACTCCAAGCGGACCAGCTCCTACGAGCAGTACTTC	CASSYSKRTSSYEQYF
TRBD1	TRBJ1-2	TRBV4-3	TGCGCCAGCAGCCAAGATACAGGGGCCGCAGCTAACTATGGCTACACCTTC	CASSQDTGAAANYGYTF
TRBD2	TRBJ2-1	TRBV18	TGTGCCAGCTCACCACCGGTTCTGGCTAGCGGGAGGGCCTATGAGCAGTTCTTC	CASSPPVLASGRAYEQFF
TRBD1	TRBJ1-6	TRBV7-9	TGTGCCAGCAGCTTAGGGAACCGGGACAGGGAATATTCACCCCTCCACTTT	CASSLGNRDREYSPLHF
TRBD2	TRBJ2-1	TRBV28	TGTGCCAGCAGTTTATGGGGGGAATCCCTAGCGGGAGGGTACAATGAGCAGTTCTTC	CASSLWGESLAGGYNEQFF
.	TRBJ1-4	TRBV18	TGTGCCAGCTCACGGGACACTAATGAAAAACTGTTTTTT	CASSRDTNEKLFF
TRBD1	TRBJ2-4	TRBV18	TGTGCCAGCTCACCACCGAGATCCGGGACAGCCCTATCCAAAAACATTCAGTACTTC	CASSPPRSGTALSKNIQYF
.	TRBJ2-7	TRBV7-2	TGTGCCAGCAGCTTAACGGGAGCGGAACTCTACGAGCAGTACTTC	CASSLTGAELYEQYF